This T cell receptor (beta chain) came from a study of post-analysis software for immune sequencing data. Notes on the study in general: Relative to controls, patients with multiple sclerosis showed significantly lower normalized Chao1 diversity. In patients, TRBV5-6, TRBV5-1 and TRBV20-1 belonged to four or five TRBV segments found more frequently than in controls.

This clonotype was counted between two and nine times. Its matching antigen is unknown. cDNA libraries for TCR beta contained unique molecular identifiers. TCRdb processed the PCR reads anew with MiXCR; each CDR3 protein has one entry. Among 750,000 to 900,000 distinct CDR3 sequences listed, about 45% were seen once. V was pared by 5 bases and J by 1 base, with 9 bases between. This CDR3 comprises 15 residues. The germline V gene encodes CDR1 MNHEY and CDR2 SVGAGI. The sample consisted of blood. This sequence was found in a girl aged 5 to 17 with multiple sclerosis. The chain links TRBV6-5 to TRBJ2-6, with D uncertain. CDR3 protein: CASSRLGSGANVLTF. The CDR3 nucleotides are TGTGCCAGCAGTCGCCTGGGGTCTGGGGCCAACGTCCTGACTTTC.